Below are 26 T cell receptor beta chains sequenced from a single sample in a study of blood T cell repertoires in COVID-19. Libraries were prepared by immunoSEQ multiplex PCR; TCRdb keeps only in-frame clonotypes and omits some of them. The sample carries some 93,000 clones, about 80% recorded once. Input material: peripheral blood. These receptors were collected from a man in his 70s with acute or convalescent COVID-19.

The CDR3 bases are TGTGCCAGCAGCGCCCAGGGTTACGCGAACACCGGGGAGCTGTTTTTT. Amino acid sequence: CASSAQGYANTGELFF. The chain carries TRBV7-8 and TRBJ2-2; D perhaps matches TRBD1 (5 bases). The CDR3 is 16 residues long. The V end lost 5 bases, the J end lost 0 bases, and 13 bases lay between the germline ends. Germline CDR1 is SGHVS and CDR2 is FQNEAQ.

The rearrangement links TRBV19 to TRBJ2-1; 7 bases align to TRBD1. This CDR3 has 14 amino acids. The V segment lost 4 bases and the J segment 2 bases; nucleotides outside the gene matches: 2. CDR1 and CDR2 from the germline V gene are LNHDA and SQIVND (reference sequence). DNA for the CDR3: TGTGCCAGTAGTAGAGGGACAGCCTACAATGAGCAGTTCTTC. As protein: CASSRGTAYNEQFF.

The gene calls are TRBV2 and TRBJ1-6, with TRBD1 matching over 7 bases. CDR1 and CDR2 (germline): SNHLY, FYNNEI. Trimming removed 6 bases from V and 8 bases from J; junction bases left unmatched: 19. The CDR3 consists of 18 residues. The CDR3 sequence: CASSRDSSIIYSHSPLHF. CDR3 bases: TGTGCCAGCAGCCGGGACAGTTCAATCATTTATTCTCATTCACCCCTCCACTTT.

The gene calls are TRBV5-4 and TRBJ2-1; TRBD2 aligns across 14 bases. This CDR3 contains 16 residues. CDR1 SGHNT and CDR2 YYREEE come from the germline V gene (reference sequence). The J segment lost 9 bases and the V segment lost 3 bases, leaving 8 bases of the junction unmatched. The CDR3 region is CASSSPGLAGVFEQFF. CDR3 sequence (DNA): TGTGCCAGCAGCTCACCGGGACTAGCGGGAGTATTTGAGCAGTTCTTC.

V and J are TRBV4-1 and TRBJ2-1; D is uncertain. This CDR3 has 14 residues. Trimming took 2 bases from V and 9 from J, leaving 14 bases between them. In germline, CDR1 is MGHRA, CDR2 YSYEKL. Here the CDR3 DNA reads TGCGCCAGCAGCCAAACTCGAGATCCATCTGAGCAGTTCTTC. As protein: CASSQTRDPSEQFF.

V usage is TRBV30 and J usage is TRBJ2-5; 13 positions agree with TRBD2. The CDR3 totals 21 residues. Germline values: CDR1 GTSNPN, CDR2 SVGIG (reference sequence). Trimming at V came to 2 bases and at J to 5 bases, leaving 23 bases not matched to a gene. The CDR3, as DNA: TGTGCCTGGAGTTTGGCGGATGTTTTAGGACTAGCGGGAGAGGAGAGGGAGACCCAGTACTTC. Translating it yields CAWSLADVLGLAGEERETQYF.

The rearrangement uses TRBV6-2 or TRBV6-3 and TRBJ2-6; D not resolved. Germline V CDR1 and CDR2: MNHEY, SVGEGT. The CDR3 loop spans 14 amino acids. With 4 bases removed from V and 2 bases from J, the gap between germline ends came to 6 bases. The DNA for the CDR3 is TGTGCCAGCAGTTTCCATGCTGGGGCCAACGTCCTGACTTTC. Translation gives CASSFHAGANVLTF.

The gene calls are TRBV24-1 and TRBJ2-1; 12 bases are a match to TRBD2. The CDR3 spans 15 residues. CDR1 is KGHDR, CDR2 SFDVKD, per germline. J lost 6 bases, V lost 4 bases, and 3 bases had no gene match. CDR3 in DNA: TGTGCCACCAGTGACGCTAGCGGGGGGGCCAATGAGCAGTTCTTC. Translating gives CATSDASGGANEQFF.

Of note for this clone: Additional DNA sequences in this sample encode the identical CDR3. The chain is built from TRBV27 and TRBJ1-5; D is possibly TRBD1 (6 bases). CDR3 length: 16 amino acids. CDR1 and CDR2 from the germline V gene are MNHEY and SMNVEV (reference sequence). With 0 bases removed from V and 2 bases from J, the gap between germline ends came to 11 bases. The CDR3, as DNA: TGTGCCAGCAGTTTATCGGGTAGACAGGGCAATCAGCCCCAGCATTTT. It codes for CASSLSGRQGNQPQHF.

The V call is TRBV7-9, the J call TRBJ2-2; a weak D match, TRBD2 (6 bases). V lost 4 bases to trimming and J lost 5 bases, with 11 bases between them. CDR1 SEHNR and CDR2 FQNEAQ come from the germline V gene (reference sequence). The length of the CDR3 is 14 residues. The CDR3 region has the DNA TGTGCCAGCAGCTACGGGAGAGATACCGGGGAGCTGTTTTTT. Protein: CASSYGRDTGELFF.

The chain couples TRBV19 to TRBJ1-4; perhaps TRBD1 as D (6 bases). From germline, CDR1 is LNHDA and CDR2 SQIVND (reference sequence). The CDR3 is 16 amino acids. The ends were cut back, 6 bases at V and 4 bases at J, with 18 bases in the middle. This CDR3 reads CASRIQDRIDNEKLFF. CDR3 in DNA: TGTGCCAGTAGGATACAAGACAGGATCGATAATGAAAAACTGTTTTTT.

The chain combines TRBV20-1 with TRBJ2-3, with 10 bases lining up with TRBD1. CDR1 DFQATT and CDR2 SNEGSKA come from the germline V gene (reference sequence). V lost 3 bases and J lost 3; bases outside the gene matches: 6. The CDR3 length is 15 residues. In DNA form, the CDR3 reads TGCAGTGCTAGTTTCGGACAGGGGGTTACAGATACGCAGTATTTT. Protein: CSASFGQGVTDTQYF.

This clone was recorded only once. The chain couples TRBV27 to TRBJ1-6, with 7 bases identical to TRBD1. The CDR3 runs 16 residues. Germline V CDR1 and CDR2: MNHEY, SMNVEV (reference sequence). The trim removed 6 bases at V and 1 base at J, leaving 6 bases unmatched. Here the CDR3 reads CASSDSRGSYNSPLHF. The DNA for the CDR3 is TGTGCCAGCAGCGATTCCAGGGGGTCCTATAATTCACCCCTCCACTTT.

The CDR3 reads CSASWGGKTEAFF. CDR3 DNA: TGCAGTGCTAGTTGGGGCGGTAAGACTGAAGCTTTCTTT. This chain uses TRBV20-1 with TRBJ1-1, with D possibly matching TRBD1 (5 bases). Germline V lookup: CDR1 DFQATT, CDR2 SNEGSKA (reference sequence). V shed 3 bases and J shed 5 bases, with 13 bases lying between them. CDR3 size: 13 residues.

This clone has ten or more counts. The rearrangement links TRBV5-4 to TRBJ1-2; D possibly corresponds to TRBD1 (5 bases). CDR1 and CDR2 (germline): SGHNT, YYREEE (reference sequence). The V gene lost 0 bases and the J gene lost 7 bases, with 10 bases spanning the gap. There are 13 residues in the CDR3. The CDR3 loop reads CASSLGQGGGYTF. In DNA form, the CDR3 reads TGTGCCAGCAGCTTGGGGCAGGGCGGTGGCTACACCTTC.

The chain recombines TRBV7-6 with TRBJ1-2; 9 bases align to TRBD1. Germline CDR1 and CDR2: SGHVS and FNYEAQ. The CDR3 is made up of 14 amino acids. J was trimmed by 7 bases and V by 1 base; bases with no gene match: 4. In DNA form, the CDR3 reads TGTGCCAGCAGCTTAGGACAGGGGGTCGGTGGCTACACCTTC. This codes for CASSLGQGVGGYTF.

The chain links TRBV20-1 to TRBJ2-7; D perhaps matches TRBD1 (6 bases). V lost 3 bases and J 3 bases, leaving 18 bases between the germline ends. Germline V CDR1 and CDR2: DFQATT, SNEGSKA (reference sequence). This CDR3 comprises 15 residues. The CDR3 nucleotides are TGCAGTGCTAGTCGTGGTCATGGACAGAGCTACGAGCAGTACTTC. Translation: CSASRGHGQSYEQYF.

This chain links TRBV11-1 with TRBJ1-1; D call uncertain. V shed 5 bases and J shed 2 bases, with 9 bases lying between them. Germline CDR1 SGHAT, CDR2 FQDESV (reference sequence). CDR3 length equals 13 residues. The CDR3 region is CASSPLTNTEAFF. CDR3 DNA: TGTGCCAGCAGCCCCCTTACAAACACTGAAGCTTTCTTT.

The chain is built from TRBV19 and TRBJ1-5; 8 bases are a match to TRBD1. Unmatched junction bases numbered 5, after V lost 1 base and J lost 6 bases. CDR3 length: 15 amino acids. Germline V gene lookup returns CDR1 LNHDA and CDR2 SQIVND (reference sequence). The CDR3 DNA is TGTGCCAGTAGTATAGCCAGGGGGCTACTTCAGCCCCAGCATTTT. As protein: CASSIARGLLQPQHF.

The gene calls are TRBV3-1 (or the pseudogene TRBV3-2) and TRBJ2-1; a weak D match, TRBD1 (5 bases). Per the germline V gene, CDR1 is LGHDT and CDR2 is YNNKEL (reference sequence). Trimming cost V 2 bases and J 8 bases, with 13 bases left between them. CDR3 size: 14 residues. CDR3 sequence (DNA): TGTGCCAGCAGCCAAAGGGGCACATCGGATGAGCAGTTCTTC. Protein sequence: CASSQRGTSDEQFF.

This chain links TRBV7-9 with TRBJ1-6; weak D call: TRBD1 (5 bases). The CDR3 consists of 15 residues. Looked up from germline, CDR1 is SEHNR and CDR2 is FQNEAQ (reference sequence). With 4 bases removed from V and 2 bases from J, the gap between germline ends came to 9 bases. The CDR3 sequence: CASSSDSAYNSPLHF. CDR3 coding DNA: TGTGCCAGCAGCTCAGACAGTGCCTATAATTCACCCCTCCACTTT. Full variable domain (outside the CDR3, taken from reference TRBV7-9 and TRBJ1-6): DTGVSQNPRHKITKRGQNVTFRCDPISEHNRLYWYRQTLGQGPEFLTYFQNEAQLEKSRLLSDRFSAERPKGSFSTLEIQRTEQGDSAMYLCASSSDSAYNSPLHFGNGTRLTVT.

This clone was seen a single time. The chain combines TRBV6-5 with TRBJ1-1, with a tentative D call TRBD1 (5 bases). CDR1 and CDR2 (germline): MNHEY, SVGAGI. This CDR3 has 13 residues. V was clipped by 6 bases and J by 5 bases, with 13 bases between them. The CDR3 bases are TGTGCCAGCAGACAAAATAGGGGAACTGAAGCTTTCTTT. Its protein is CASRQNRGTEAFF.

This clone showed up just a few times. This sequence joins TRBV7-8 and TRBJ1-4; a weak D match, TRBD1 (5 bases). The V gene's germline CDR1 is SGHVS and CDR2 FQNEAQ. The CDR3 totals 16 residues. V was shortened by 2 bases and J by 2 bases, with 12 bases between the two germline ends. The CDR3 region has the DNA TGTGCCAGCAGCTTATTATTCAGGGCCACTAATGAAAAACTGTTTTTT. This encodes CASSLLFRATNEKLFF.

There are a few counts of this clone. The chain links TRBV11-2 to TRBJ2-7; D not resolved. V dropped 3 bases and J dropped 3 bases, with 12 bases sitting between them. CDR1 and CDR2 (germline): SGHAT, FQNNGV. CDR3 length equals 14 residues. CDR3 in DNA: TGTGCCAGCAGCTTCTCTCCAGGCGACTACGAGCAGTACTTC. Protein sequence: CASSFSPGDYEQYF.

The chain joins TRBV7-9 to TRBJ2-7, with 7 bases lining up with TRBD1. The CDR3 is 17 residues long. Per the germline V gene, CDR1 is SEHNR and CDR2 is FQNEAQ (reference sequence). The trim removed 0 bases at V and 3 bases at J, leaving 11 bases unmatched. The CDR3 DNA reads as TGTGCCAGCAGCTTAGCCGGGACAGACCACATCTACTACGAGCAGTACTTC. It yields the protein CASSLAGTDHIYYEQYF. Looking up the rest from reference TRBV7-9 and TRBJ2-7 gives the full variable domain: DTGVSQNPRHKITKRGQNVTFRCDPISEHNRLYWYRQTLGQGPEFLTYFQNEAQLEKSRLLSDRFSAERPKGSFSTLEIQRTEQGDSAMYLCASSLAGTDHIYYEQYFGPGTRLTVT.

CDR3 in amino acids: CSVEGGVTSGNEQFF. The CDR3 DNA sequence: TGCAGCGTTGAAGGTGGAGTGACTAGCGGCAATGAGCAGTTCTTC. The gene calls are TRBV29-1 and TRBJ2-1; 9 nucleotides align to TRBD2. Germline values: CDR1 SQVTM, CDR2 ANQGSEA. The CDR3 is 15 amino acids. V lost 1 base, J lost 6 bases, and 7 bases stayed unmatched.